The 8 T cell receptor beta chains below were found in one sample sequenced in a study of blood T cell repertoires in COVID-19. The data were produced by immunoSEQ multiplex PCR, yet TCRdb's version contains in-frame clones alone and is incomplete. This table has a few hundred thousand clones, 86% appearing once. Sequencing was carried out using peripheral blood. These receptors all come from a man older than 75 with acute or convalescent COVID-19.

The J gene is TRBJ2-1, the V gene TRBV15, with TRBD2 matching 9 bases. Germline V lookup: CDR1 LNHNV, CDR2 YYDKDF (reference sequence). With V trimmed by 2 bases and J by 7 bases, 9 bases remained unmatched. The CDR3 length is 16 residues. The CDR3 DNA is TGTGCCACCAGCAGATTTGGCGGGAGGGCCGGGAATGAGCAGTTCTTC. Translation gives CATSRFGGRAGNEQFF.

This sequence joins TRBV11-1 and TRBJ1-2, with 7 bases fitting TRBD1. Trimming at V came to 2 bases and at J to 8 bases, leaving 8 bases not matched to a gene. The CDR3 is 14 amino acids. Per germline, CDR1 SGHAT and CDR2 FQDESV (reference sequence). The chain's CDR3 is CASSLRQGMEGYTF. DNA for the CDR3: TGTGCCAGCAGCTTAAGACAGGGTATGGAAGGCTACACCTTC.

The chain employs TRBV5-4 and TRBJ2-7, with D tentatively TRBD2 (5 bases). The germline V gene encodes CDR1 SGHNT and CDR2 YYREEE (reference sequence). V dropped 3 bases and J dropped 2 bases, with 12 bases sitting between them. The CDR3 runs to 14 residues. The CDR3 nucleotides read TGTGCCAGCAGCTGGAGTGGTAGCGCCTACGAGCAGTACTTC. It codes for CASSWSGSAYEQYF.

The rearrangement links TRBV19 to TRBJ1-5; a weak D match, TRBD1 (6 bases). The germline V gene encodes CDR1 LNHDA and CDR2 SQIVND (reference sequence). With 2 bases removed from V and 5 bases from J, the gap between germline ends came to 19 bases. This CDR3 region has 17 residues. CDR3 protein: CASSITGPPVLDQPQHF. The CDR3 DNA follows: TGTGCCAGTAGTATAACAGGGCCCCCTGTTTTGGATCAGCCCCAGCATTTT. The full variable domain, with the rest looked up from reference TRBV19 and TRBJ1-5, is DGGITQSPKYLFRKEGQNVTLSCEQNLNHDAMYWYRQDPGQGLRLIYYSQIVNDFQKGDIAEGYSVSREKKESFPLTVTSAQKNPTAFYLCASSITGPPVLDQPQHFGDGTRLSIL.

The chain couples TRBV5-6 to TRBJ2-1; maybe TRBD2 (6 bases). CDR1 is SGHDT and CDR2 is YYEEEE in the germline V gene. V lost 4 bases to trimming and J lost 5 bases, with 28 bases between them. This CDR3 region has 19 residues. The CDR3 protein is CASSGTTSLSGWRNNEQFF. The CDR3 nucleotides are TGTGCCAGCAGCGGAACTACCAGCCTTAGCGGTTGGCGAAACAATGAGCAGTTCTTC.

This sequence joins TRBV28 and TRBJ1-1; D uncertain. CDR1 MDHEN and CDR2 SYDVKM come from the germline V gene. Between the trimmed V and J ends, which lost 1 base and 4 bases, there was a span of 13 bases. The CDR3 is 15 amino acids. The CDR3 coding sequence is TGTGCCAGCAGTTTATCGGGAATCCCACTCACTGAAGCTTTCTTT. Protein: CASSLSGIPLTEAFF.

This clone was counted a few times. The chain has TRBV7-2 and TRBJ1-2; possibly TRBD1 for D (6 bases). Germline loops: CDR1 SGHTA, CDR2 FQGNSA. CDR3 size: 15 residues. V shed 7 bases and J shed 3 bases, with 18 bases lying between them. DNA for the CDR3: TGTGCCAGCACGCCTGTAGGGGGTGGAGACTATGGCTACACCTTC. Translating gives CASTPVGGGDYGYTF.

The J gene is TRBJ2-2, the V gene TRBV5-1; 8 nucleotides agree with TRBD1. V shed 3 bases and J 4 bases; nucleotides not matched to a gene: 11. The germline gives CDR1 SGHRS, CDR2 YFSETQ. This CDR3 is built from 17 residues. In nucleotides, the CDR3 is TGCGCCAGCAGCTCCGCTCCAGGGGGCGTCGGCACCGGGGAGCTGTTTTTT. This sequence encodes CASSSAPGGVGTGELFF.